This TCR beta chain comes out of a study of T cell repertoires in cytomegalovirus infection. In the study overall: Public TCR beta signature analysis indicated the presence of both CMV infection and matching HLA type. Study findings and constraints: Ex vivo, HLA-C-restricted CMV-specific TCR beta clonotypes prevailed over the rest of the response.

Details on this clonotype: Its antigen is not identified.

TCRdb analysed the reads with MiXCR anew, one entry per CDR3 protein. This table has just over 450,000 distinct CDR3 sequences, roughly 42% appearing once. Trimming pared 3 bases from V and 0 bases from J, leaving 12 bases between. Germline CDR1 and CDR2: LNHDA and SQIVND (reference sequence). The CDR3 runs to 15 residues. The rearrangement links TRBV19 to TRBJ2-7; D gene ambiguous. The receptor was isolated from a human donor in good health (CMV status not recorded). Some clones in this sample may be carry-over from other donors' samples. The sample in question was cultured PBMCs, obtained from culture after CMV antigen stimulation. CDR3 nucleotide sequence: TGTGCCAGTAGTATTGGCAGGCGAACCTCCTACGAGCAGTACTTC. Encoded protein: CASSIGRRTSYEQYF.